This record looks at one T cell receptor beta chain sequence and its context. Its binding antigen is unknown. No quality values exist for individual bases; no much larger clone is one base distant. This sample was taken from a study of blood T cell repertoires in COVID-19 (dated by TCRdb to about 2020). In the study overall: Samples from collaborators originated in the United States, Italy and Spain and spanned both the acute and convalescent phases of COVID-19. The samples were drawn from two sources: the first 160 participants of the ongoing ImmuneRACE study, and about 1,300 subjects contributed by 6 global collaborators. Sample metadata almost always included a de-identified subject ID, COVID-19 status, age in years and sex. The repertoires were released in a freely available public database intended as a resource for research on the immune response to SARS-CoV-2. The dataset comprised deeply sampled blood TCRbeta repertoires from subjects exposed to, actively infected with, or recovered from COVID-19. Where available, HLA class I and class II types were obtained from metadata supplied by the sample provider rather than from assay-based typing. The prospective study material was composed of cDNA or gDNA derived from T cells, B-cell-depleted T cells, or PBMCs.

The germline V gene supplies CDR1 SGHVS and CDR2 FNYEAQ. V is reduced by 4 bases and J by 5 bases, leaving a spacing of 18 bases between them. The CDR3 measures 15 amino acids from cysteine to phenylalanine. Only the CDR3 region is kept as DNA, spanning 45 bases read in frame from base 1. TCRbeta CDR3 regions were amplified from genomic DNA by means of the immunoSEQ Assay, a bias-controlled multiplex PCR. In the authors' own workflow: The number of nucleated cells in each sample was estimated from the amplification of reference gene primers within the assay. To quantify the absolute abundance of each unique TCRbeta CDR3 rearrangement, sequence reads were collapsed and filtered. For each sample, productive Simpson clonality was calculated as the square root of Simpson's diversity index over productive rearrangements. Entries here come from immuneACCESS through TCRdb and include only in-frame sequences with V and J called. Some clones fail to appear in such tables; in the studies checked, an unresolved V gene covers under half of the shortfall, and the cause of the remainder is unknown. That table supplies the V and J calls and clone size; D and trimming were determined from the DNA. The sample table lists 160,000 or so clones, about 85% of them with a count of one. Roughly 8% of the sample is in the top ten clones.

In the prospective study, participants were roughly 18 to 95 years old, resided in about 25 geographic areas of the United States, and were enrolled through a virtual design. In the prospective study, cohorts were assigned on the basis of participant-reported clinical history obtained from a screening survey and a study questionnaire. Recovered participants in ImmuneRACE Cohort 3 were defined by two consecutive negative NP/OP PCR tests, clearance by a healthcare professional, or resolution of symptoms. Mobile phlebotomists in the prospective study collected whole blood, serum and a nasopharyngeal or oropharyngeal swab from every participant. Prospective study participants could optionally give additional blood draws and questionnaires over an approximately two-month period. Prospective study blood samples were shipped either frozen or at room temperature before DNA extraction. Overall study results and their limits: How much clinical and demographic metadata was included differed by source and by participant, and the metadata was provided uncurated.

The clonotype comes from a woman aged 45-59 years who had recovered from COVID-19. The V gene is TRBV7-6 and the J gene is TRBJ2-7, and perhaps TRBD1 as D gene, on 6 matching bases. What was sequenced was PBMCs or T cells enriched from blood (not recorded which). CDR3 loop: CASSSPTRGMDEQYF. The DNA sequence is as follows: TGTGCCAGCAGCTCGCCCACCAGGGGTATGGACGAGCAGTACTTC.